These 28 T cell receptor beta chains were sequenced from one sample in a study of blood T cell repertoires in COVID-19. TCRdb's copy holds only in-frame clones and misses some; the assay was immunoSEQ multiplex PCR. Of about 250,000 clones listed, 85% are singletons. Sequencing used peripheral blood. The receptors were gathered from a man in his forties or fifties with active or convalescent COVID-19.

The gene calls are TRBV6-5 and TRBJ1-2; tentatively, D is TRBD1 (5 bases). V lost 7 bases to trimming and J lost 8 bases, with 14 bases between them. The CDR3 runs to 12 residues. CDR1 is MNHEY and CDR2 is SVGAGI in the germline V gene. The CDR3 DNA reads TGTGCCAGCACGCGCAGGGCCGAAGGCTACACCTTC. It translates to CASTRRAEGYTF.

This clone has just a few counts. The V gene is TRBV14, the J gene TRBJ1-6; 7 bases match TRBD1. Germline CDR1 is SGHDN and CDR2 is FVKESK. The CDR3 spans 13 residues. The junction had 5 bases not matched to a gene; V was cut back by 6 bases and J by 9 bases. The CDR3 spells CASSSTGSSPLHF. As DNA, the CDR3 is TGTGCCAGCAGTTCGACAGGGAGTTCACCCCTCCACTTT.

The CDR3 sequence: CASSPFKSAEAFF. In nucleotides, the CDR3 is TGTGCCAGCAGCCCCTTCAAGAGCGCTGAAGCTTTCTTT. V gene TRBV14 combines with J gene TRBJ1-1; no firm D call. The germline V and J ends were trimmed by 4 bases and 6 bases, with 12 bases remaining between them. CDR1 is SGHDN and CDR2 is FVKESK in the germline V gene. This CDR3 has 13 amino acids.

The CDR3 DNA follows: TGTGCCAGCTACCGGGACACCTCCTACGAGCAGTACTTC. This sequence encodes CASYRDTSYEQYF. V gene TRBV6-5 combines with J gene TRBJ2-7; D possibly corresponds to TRBD1 (6 bases). The CDR3 loop spans 13 amino acids. CDR1 MNHEY and CDR2 SVGAGI come from the germline V gene. Between the trimmed V and J ends, which lost 8 bases and 0 bases, there was a span of 11 bases.

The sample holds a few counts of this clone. CDR3 sequence (DNA): TGTGCCAGCTTGGCGCATCAGGGGTTGGGCACTGAAGCTTTCTTT. This gives the protein CASLAHQGLGTEAFF. The chain joins TRBV18 to TRBJ1-1, with D possibly being TRBD1 (6 bases). Trimming stripped 7 bases from V and 4 bases from J, with 19 bases between. Germline lookup yields CDR1 KGHSH and CDR2 LQKENI. This CDR3 comprises 15 residues.

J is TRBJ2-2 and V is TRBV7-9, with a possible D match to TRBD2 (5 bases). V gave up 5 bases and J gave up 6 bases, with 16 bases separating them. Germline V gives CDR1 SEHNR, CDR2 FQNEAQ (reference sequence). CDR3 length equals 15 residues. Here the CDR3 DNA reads TGTGCCAGCAGCCCAGCGAGGGCCGAACCCGGGGAGCTGTTTTTT. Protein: CASSPARAEPGELFF. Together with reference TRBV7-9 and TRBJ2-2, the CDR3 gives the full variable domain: DTGVSQNPRHKITKRGQNVTFRCDPISEHNRLYWYRQTLGQGPEFLTYFQNEAQLEKSRLLSDRFSAERPKGSFSTLEIQRTEQGDSAMYLCASSPARAEPGELFFGEGSRLTVL.

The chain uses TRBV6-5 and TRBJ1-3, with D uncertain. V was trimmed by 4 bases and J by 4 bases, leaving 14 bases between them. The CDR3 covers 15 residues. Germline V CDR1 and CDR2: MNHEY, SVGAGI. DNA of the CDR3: TGTGCCAGCAGTTTGAGGGATCCCTACGGAAACACCATATATTTT. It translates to CASSLRDPYGNTIYF.

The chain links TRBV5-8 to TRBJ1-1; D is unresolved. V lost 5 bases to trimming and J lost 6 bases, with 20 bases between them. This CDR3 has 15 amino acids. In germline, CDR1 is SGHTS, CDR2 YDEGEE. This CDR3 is CASRPGNLFGAEAFF. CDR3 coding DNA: TGTGCCAGCAGGCCGGGCAATCTCTTCGGGGCTGAAGCTTTCTTT.

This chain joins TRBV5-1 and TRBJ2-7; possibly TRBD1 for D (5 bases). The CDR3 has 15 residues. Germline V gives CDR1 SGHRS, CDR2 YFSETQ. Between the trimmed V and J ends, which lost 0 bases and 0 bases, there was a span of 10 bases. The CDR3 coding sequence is TGCGCCAGCAGCTTGGAGTCCCAGGGCTCCTACGAGCAGTACTTC. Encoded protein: CASSLESQGSYEQYF.

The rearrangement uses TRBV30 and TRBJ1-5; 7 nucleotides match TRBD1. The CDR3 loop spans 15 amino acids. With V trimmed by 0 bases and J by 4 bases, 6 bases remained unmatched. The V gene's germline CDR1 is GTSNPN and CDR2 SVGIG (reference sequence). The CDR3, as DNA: TGTGCCTGGAGTGTAATGGGGACAGTGAATCAGCCCCAGCATTTT. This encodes CAWSVMGTVNQPQHF. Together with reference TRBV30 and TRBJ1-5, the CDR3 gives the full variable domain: SQTIHQWPATLVQPVGSPLSLECTVEGTSNPNLYWYRQAAGRGLQLLFYSVGIGQISSEVPQNLSASRPQDRQFILSSKKLLLSDSGFYLCAWSVMGTVNQPQHFGDGTRLSIL.

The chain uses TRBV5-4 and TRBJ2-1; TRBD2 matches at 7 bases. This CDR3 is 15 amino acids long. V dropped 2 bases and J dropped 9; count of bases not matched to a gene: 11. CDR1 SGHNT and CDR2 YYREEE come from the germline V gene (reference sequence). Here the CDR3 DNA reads TGTGCCAGCAGCTTTATGGGAGGGCCTAGGGGTGAGCAGTTCTTC. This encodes CASSFMGGPRGEQFF.

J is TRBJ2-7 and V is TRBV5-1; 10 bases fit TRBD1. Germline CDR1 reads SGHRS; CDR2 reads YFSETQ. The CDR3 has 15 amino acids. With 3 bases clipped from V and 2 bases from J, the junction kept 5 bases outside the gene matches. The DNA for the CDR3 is TGCGCCAGCAGCTCCCGGGACAGGGGTCCCTACGAGCAGTACTTC. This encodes CASSSRDRGPYEQYF.

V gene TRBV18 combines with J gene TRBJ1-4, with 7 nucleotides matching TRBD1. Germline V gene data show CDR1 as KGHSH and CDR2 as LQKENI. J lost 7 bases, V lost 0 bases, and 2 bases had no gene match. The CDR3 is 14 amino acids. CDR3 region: CASSPPGQAEKLFF. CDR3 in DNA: TGTGCCAGCTCACCACCTGGACAGGCTGAAAAACTGTTTTTT.

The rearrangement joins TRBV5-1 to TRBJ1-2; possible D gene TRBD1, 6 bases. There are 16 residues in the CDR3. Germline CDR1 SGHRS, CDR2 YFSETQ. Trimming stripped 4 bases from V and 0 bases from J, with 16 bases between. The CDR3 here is CASSPAPGQSNYGYTF. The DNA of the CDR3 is TGCGCCAGCAGCCCGGCCCCGGGACAATCTAACTATGGCTACACCTTC.

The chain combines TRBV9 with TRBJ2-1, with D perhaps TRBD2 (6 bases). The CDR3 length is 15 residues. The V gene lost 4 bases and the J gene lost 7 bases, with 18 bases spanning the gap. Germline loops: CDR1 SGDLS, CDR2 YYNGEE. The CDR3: CASSLLGLATNEQFF. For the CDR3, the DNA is TGTGCCAGCAGCCTCCTGGGGCTAGCGACAAATGAGCAGTTCTTC.

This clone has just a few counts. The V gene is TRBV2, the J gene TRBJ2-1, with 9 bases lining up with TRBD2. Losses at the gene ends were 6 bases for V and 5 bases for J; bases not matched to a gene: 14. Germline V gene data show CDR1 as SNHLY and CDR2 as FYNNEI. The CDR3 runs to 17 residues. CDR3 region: CASSPLNGLALNNEQFF. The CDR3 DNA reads TGTGCCAGCAGCCCCCTTAACGGACTAGCGCTAAACAATGAGCAGTTCTTC.

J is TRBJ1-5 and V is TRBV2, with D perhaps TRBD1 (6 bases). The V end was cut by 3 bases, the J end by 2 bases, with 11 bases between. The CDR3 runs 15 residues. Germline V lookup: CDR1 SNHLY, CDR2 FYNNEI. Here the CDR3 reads CASSERGSGNQPQHF. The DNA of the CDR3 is TGTGCCAGCAGTGAGAGGGGGTCAGGCAATCAGCCCCAGCATTTT.

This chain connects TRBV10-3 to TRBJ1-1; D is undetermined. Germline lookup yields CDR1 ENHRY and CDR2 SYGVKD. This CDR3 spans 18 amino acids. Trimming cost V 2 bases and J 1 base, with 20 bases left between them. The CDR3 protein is CAISELGEISLRNTEAFF. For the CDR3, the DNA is TGTGCCATCAGTGAGCTCGGGGAGATAAGTCTTAGGAACACTGAAGCTTTCTTT.

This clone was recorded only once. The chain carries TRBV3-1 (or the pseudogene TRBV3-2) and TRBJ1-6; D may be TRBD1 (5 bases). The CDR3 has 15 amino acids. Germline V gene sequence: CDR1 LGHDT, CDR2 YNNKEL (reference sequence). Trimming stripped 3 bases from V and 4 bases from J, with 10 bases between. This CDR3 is CASSQGGWYNSPLHF. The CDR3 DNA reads TGTGCCAGCAGCCAGGGGGGGTGGTATAATTCACCCCTCCACTTT.

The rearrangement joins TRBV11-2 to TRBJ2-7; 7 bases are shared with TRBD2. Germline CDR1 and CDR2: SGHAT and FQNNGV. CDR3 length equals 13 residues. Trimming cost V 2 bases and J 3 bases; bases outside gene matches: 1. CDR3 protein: CASSLSGDYEQYF. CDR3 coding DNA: TGTGCCAGCAGCTTAAGCGGGGACTACGAGCAGTACTTC. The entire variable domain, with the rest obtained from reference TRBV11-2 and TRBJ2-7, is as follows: EAGVAQSPRYKIIEKRQSVAFWCNPISGHATLYWYQQILGQGPKLLIQFQNNGVVDDSQLPKDRFSAERLKGVDSTLKIQPAKLEDSAVYLCASSLSGDYEQYFGPGTRLTVT.

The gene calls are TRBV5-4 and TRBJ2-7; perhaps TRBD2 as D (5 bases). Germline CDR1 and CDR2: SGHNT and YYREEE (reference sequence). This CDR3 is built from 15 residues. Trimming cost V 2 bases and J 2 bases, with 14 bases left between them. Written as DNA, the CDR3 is TGTGCCAGCAGCTTAGGACGGGAAGGAACCTACGAGCAGTACTTC. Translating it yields CASSLGREGTYEQYF. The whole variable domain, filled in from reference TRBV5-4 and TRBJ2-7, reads ETGVTQSPTHLIKTRGQQVTLRCSSQSGHNTVSWYQQALGQGPQFIFQYYREEENGRGNFPPRFSGLQFPNYSSELNVNALELDDSALYLCASSLGREGTYEQYFGPGTRLTVT.

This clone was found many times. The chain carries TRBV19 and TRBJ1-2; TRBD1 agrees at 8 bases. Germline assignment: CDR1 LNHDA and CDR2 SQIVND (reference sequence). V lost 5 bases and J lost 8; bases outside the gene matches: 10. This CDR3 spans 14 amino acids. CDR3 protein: CASSSRQGTGGYTF. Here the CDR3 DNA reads TGTGCCAGTAGTTCCCGACAGGGGACAGGCGGCTACACCTTC. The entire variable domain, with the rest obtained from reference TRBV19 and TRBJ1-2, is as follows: DGGITQSPKYLFRKEGQNVTLSCEQNLNHDAMYWYRQDPGQGLRLIYYSQIVNDFQKGDIAEGYSVSREKKESFPLTVTSAQKNPTAFYLCASSSRQGTGGYTFGSGTRLTVV.

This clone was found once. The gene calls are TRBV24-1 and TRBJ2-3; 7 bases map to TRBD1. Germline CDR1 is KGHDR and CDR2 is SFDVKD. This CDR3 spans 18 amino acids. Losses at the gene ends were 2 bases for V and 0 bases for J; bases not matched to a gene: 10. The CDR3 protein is CATSDSGTVLPSTDTQYF. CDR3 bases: TGTGCCACCAGTGATTCCGGGACAGTCCTCCCCAGCACAGATACGCAGTATTTT.

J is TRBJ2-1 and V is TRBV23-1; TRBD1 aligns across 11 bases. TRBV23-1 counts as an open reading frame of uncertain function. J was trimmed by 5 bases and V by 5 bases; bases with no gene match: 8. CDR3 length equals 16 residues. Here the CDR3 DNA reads TGCGCCAGCAGTACACGCCGGGACAGGGGGAACAATGAGCAGTTCTTC. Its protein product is CASSTRRDRGNNEQFF.

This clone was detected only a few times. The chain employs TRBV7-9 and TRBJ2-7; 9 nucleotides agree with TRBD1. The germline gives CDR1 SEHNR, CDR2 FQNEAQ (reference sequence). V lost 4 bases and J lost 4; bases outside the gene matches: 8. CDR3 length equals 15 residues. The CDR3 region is CASSSSGTGIYEQYF. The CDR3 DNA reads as TGTGCCAGCAGCTCCTCCGGGACAGGGATATACGAGCAGTACTTC. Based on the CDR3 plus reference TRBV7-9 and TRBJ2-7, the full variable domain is DTGVSQNPRHKITKRGQNVTFRCDPISEHNRLYWYRQTLGQGPEFLTYFQNEAQLEKSRLLSDRFSAERPKGSFSTLEIQRTEQGDSAMYLCASSSSGTGIYEQYFGPGTRLTVT.

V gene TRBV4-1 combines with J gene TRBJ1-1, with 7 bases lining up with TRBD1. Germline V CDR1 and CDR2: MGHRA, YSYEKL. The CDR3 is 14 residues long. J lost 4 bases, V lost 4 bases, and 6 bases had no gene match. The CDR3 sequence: CASSPRTGGTEAFF. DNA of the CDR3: TGCGCCAGCAGCCCCCGGACAGGCGGCACTGAAGCTTTCTTT.

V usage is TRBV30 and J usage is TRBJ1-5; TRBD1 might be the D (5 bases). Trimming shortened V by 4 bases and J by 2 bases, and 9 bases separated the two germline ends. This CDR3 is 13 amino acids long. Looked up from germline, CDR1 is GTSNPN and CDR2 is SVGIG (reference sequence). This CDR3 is CAWTGKGNQPQHF. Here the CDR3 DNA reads TGTGCCTGGACAGGGAAGGGCAATCAGCCCCAGCATTTT.

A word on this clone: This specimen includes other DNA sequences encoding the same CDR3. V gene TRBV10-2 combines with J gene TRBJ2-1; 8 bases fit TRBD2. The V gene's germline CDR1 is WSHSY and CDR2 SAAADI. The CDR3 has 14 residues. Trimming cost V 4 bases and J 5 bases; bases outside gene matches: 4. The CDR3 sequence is CASSGTSGHNEQFF. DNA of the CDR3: TGCGCCAGCAGTGGTACTAGCGGCCACAATGAGCAGTTCTTC.